Listed below are T cell receptor beta chains from one sample, sequenced in a study of long-term antiretroviral therapy in people with HIV. Assay used: immunoSEQ multiplex PCR; TCRdb lists only in-frame clones, some missing. The table records approximately 35,000 clones, around 78% of them present only once. This specimen was unsorted PBMCs, taken 3.1 years after starting antiretroviral therapy. All receptors come from a woman between 50 and 59 years old with HIV. The CDR3 runs from the conserved cysteine through the conserved F or W. Each record gives: clone size, D gene, V gene, J gene, CDR3 protein, CDR3 DNA. D genes are given only for firm matches. Clone size is stated in some rows and not others, as once, few, many or a class when expanded.

>.|.|TRBV7-9|TRBJ2-1
CASGLLGHEQFF
TGTGCCAGCGGGCTCCTAGGGCATGAGCAGTTCTTC
>.|.|TRBV29-1|TRBJ2-7
CSVANRSSYEQYF
TGCAGCGTTGCGAACAGGAGCTCCTACGAGCAGTACTTC
>.|.|TRBV15|TRBJ1-5
CATGGNNQPQHF
TGTGCCACGGGGGGGAACAATCAGCCCCAGCATTTT
>.|.|TRBV20-1|TRBJ2-7
CSALFLDEQYF
TGCAGTGCACTCTTTCTGGACGAGCAGTACTTC
>.|.|TRBV7-2|TRBJ2-3
CASSLVMGGLDTQYF
TGTGCCAGCAGCTTAGTCATGGGGGGCCTAGATACGCAGTATTTT
>.|.|TRBV9|TRBJ1-1
CASSPRGWTEAFF
TGTGCCAGCAGCCCGAGGGGGTGGACTGAAGCTTTCTTT
>.|.|TRBV30|TRBJ1-5
CAWSVGGNQPQHF
TGTGCCTGGAGTGTAGGAGGCAATCAGCCCCAGCATTTT
>few|.|TRBV2|TRBJ1-5
CASSNSLQARSNQPQHF
TGTGCCAGCTCAAACTCACTACAGGCTCGAAGCAATCAGCCCCAGCATTTT
>few|.|TRBV7-8|TRBJ1-1
CASSLATVNTEAFF
TGTGCCAGCAGCTTAGCGACAGTGAACACTGAAGCTTTCTTT
>.|.|TRBV10-1|TRBJ2-1
CASSRVRGNYYNEQFF
TGCGCCAGCAGTCGCGTTAGGGGAAACTACTACAATGAGCAGTTCTTC
>.|.|TRBV5-6|TRBJ1-2
CASSFSASHGYTF
TGTGCCAGCAGCTTCAGTGCCAGCCATGGCTACACCTTC
>.|TRBD1|TRBV9|TRBJ1-5
CASSAGGGPNGNQPQHF
TGTGCCAGCAGCGCCGGAGGGGGCCCGAACGGCAATCAGCCCCAGCATTTT
>.|.|TRBV19|TRBJ2-3
CASSSGGLTGF
TGTGCCAGTAGTAGCGGGGGCCTTACAGGCTTT
>.|.|TRBV5-5|TRBJ1-1
CASSLSAGPLAFF
TGTGCCAGCAGCTTGAGTGCAGGGCCTTTAGCTTTCTTT
>.|.|TRBV12-5|TRBJ1-1
CASGLVLGPGRNTEAFF
TGTGCTAGTGGTTTGGTACTCGGTCCGGGGCGGAACACTGAAGCTTTCTTT
>.|TRBD2|TRBV5-6|TRBJ2-1
CASSLAGGGPGNEQFF
TGTGCCAGCAGCTTGGCCGGGGGGGGGCCGGGCAATGAGCAGTTCTTC
>.|TRBD2|TRBV7-3|TRBJ2-1
CASSLAGGRYNEQFF
TGTGCCAGCAGCTTAGCGGGGGGGCGGTACAATGAGCAGTTCTTC
>.|.|TRBV5-1|TRBJ1-3
CASSLAGEYTIYF
TGCGCCAGCAGCTTGGCCGGAGAATACACCATATATTTT
>.|.|TRBV6-5|TRBJ2-7
CASSYSSPGTLREQYF
TGTGCCAGCAGTTATAGTTCCCCCGGGACTCTGCGGGAGCAGTACTTC
>once|TRBD1|TRBV7-3|TRBJ2-7
CASSKQGGYEQYF
TGTGCCAGCAGCAAACAGGGGGGTTACGAGCAGTACTTC
>.|TRBD2|TRBV14|TRBJ2-3
CASSQRLAGGRTQYF
TGTGCCAGCAGCCAAAGACTAGCGGGGGGGCGTACGCAGTATTTT
>once|.|TRBV7-3|TRBJ1-3
CASSLTARPGNTIYF
TGTGCCAGCAGCTTAACGGCAAGGCCTGGAAACACCATATATTTT
>.|.|TRBV21-1|TRBJ1-2
CASSKAGVVYGYTF
TGTGCCAGCAGCAAAGCCGGGGTCGTCTATGGCTACACCTTC
>once|TRBD2|TRBV7-7|TRBJ2-1
CASSPSHLLAGGGEQFF
TGTGCCAGCAGCCCCAGCCATTTGCTAGCGGGGGGAGGTGAGCAGTTCTTC
>.|.|TRBV5-1|TRBJ1-2
CASSLAVNYGYTF
TGCGCCAGCAGCTTGGCCGTTAACTATGGCTACACCTTC
>.|TRBD1|TRBV4-2|TRBJ2-2
CASSHPTGGRNTGELFF
TGTGCCAGCAGCCACCCTACAGGGGGCCGGAACACCGGGGAGCTGTTTTTT
>.|.|TRBV10-3|TRBJ2-5
CAISDSARPKETQYF
TGTGCCATCAGTGACTCGGCGCGGCCCAAAGAGACCCAGTACTTC
>once|.|TRBV5-1|TRBJ2-1
CASSLWESSYNEQFF
TGCGCCAGCAGCTTGTGGGAGAGCTCCTACAATGAGCAGTTCTTC
>.|.|TRBV27|TRBJ2-5
CASSLGTNSETQYF
TGTGCCAGCAGTTTAGGGACAAACTCTGAGACCCAGTACTTC
>.|TRBD1|TRBV5-1|TRBJ2-1
CASSFPTGEEQFF
TGCGCCAGCAGCTTCCCAACAGGGGAGGAGCAGTTCTTC
>few|TRBD1|TRBV7-2|TRBJ1-2
CASSFGTGGYTF
TGTGCCAGCAGCTTCGGGACAGGAGGCTACACCTTC
>.|.|TRBV2|TRBJ2-2
CASSEMAGSRGTGELFF
TGTGCCAGCAGTGAGATGGCAGGTAGCCGAGGCACCGGGGAGCTGTTTTTT
>.|TRBD2|TRBV5-5|TRBJ2-2
CASRTGTSFANTGELFF
TGTGCCAGCAGGACCGGGACTAGCTTCGCGAACACCGGGGAGCTGTTTTTT
>.|.|TRBV4-1|TRBJ2-5
CASNPALGSETQYF
TGCGCCAGCAACCCAGCCCTGGGATCGGAGACCCAGTACTTC
>.|.|TRBV7-2|TRBJ2-6
CASSLHSNPGANVLTF
TGTGCCAGCAGCTTACACAGTAACCCGGGGGCCAACGTCCTGACTTTC
>.|TRBD1|TRBV5-1|TRBJ2-5
CASSLGATTGGGETQYF
TGCGCCAGCAGCTTGGGCGCTACGACAGGGGGCGGGGAGACCCAGTACTTC
>.|TRBD1|TRBV6-1|TRBJ1-6
CASSEMGQGVGPLHF
TGTGCCAGCAGTGAAATGGGACAGGGTGTAGGGCCCCTCCACTTT
>.|.|TRBV6-5|TRBJ1-1
CASVRGGEAFF
TGTGCCAGCGTAAGGGGTGGAGAAGCTTTCTTT
>.|TRBD1|TRBV6-1|TRBJ2-3
CASETGASTDTQYF
TGTGCCAGCGAGACAGGGGCAAGCACAGATACGCAGTATTTT